The rows below give T cell receptor beta chains drawn from one sample of a study of blood T cell repertoires in COVID-19. Produced via immunoSEQ multiplex PCR; TCRdb's table is partial and in-frame only. The repertoire has over 150,000 clones, 80% to 90% of them found once; the top ten carry 0.88%. Input material: peripheral blood. The receptors derive from a woman aged 18-30 years who had recovered from COVID-19. The conserved cysteine and the conserved F or W are not part of the CDR3 here.

TRBV2	ASSEEITSGRSTWELF
TRBV5-6	ASSVRVPTGELF
TRBV4-1	ASSQARNTEAF
TRBV7-2	ASTASGRFYNEQF
TRBV7-9	ASSFSVNTGELF
TRBV19	ASSISGWVSEAF
TRBV24-1	ATAKTGQNQETQY
TRBV18	ASSPLGQGAEAF
TRBV30	AWSRTRQETQY
TRBV30	AWSASGSNQPQH
TRBV24-1	ATSSRGSHYEQY
TRBV3-1/TRBV3-2	ASSQRAGVGNTIY
TRBV18	ASCRDRNQGNTIY
TRBV3-1/TRBV3-2	ASSQDTGNYNEQF
TRBV5-4	ASSLEQGLIGNTIY
TRBV6-5	ASRYVATNEKLF
TRBV21-1	ASSKGGPRTGHGQPQH
TRBV9	ASGLGLGNEQF
TRBV27	ASSLYGNTEAF
TRBV20-1	SASRREETQY
TRBV7-8	ASSLGGFDEQF
TRBV6-5	ASRSNQPQH
TRBV7-8	ASSSFRMVLAGGRSNTGELF
TRBV4-1	ASRLFNRGAEAF
TRBV29-1	SVALGQGAFRGYT
TRBV3-1/TRBV3-2	ASSPRRGYTEQF
TRBV7-9	ASSFGQTQHSPLH
TRBV19	ASTPGGGSVETQY
TRBV6-2/TRBV6-3	ASSYPLLAGGEDTQY
TRBV11-2	ASISGDTQY
TRBV5-6	ASSPLFGSGNTIY
TRBV19	ASSDRGGSSGANVLT
TRBV19	ASRISGSTDTQY
TRBV18	ASSPGQGGEPQH
TRBV20-1	SALETQY
TRBV19	ASSGLAGGRGQF
TRBV10-2	AIGDRSNEKLF
TRBV29-1	STREGAEAF
TRBV6-2/TRBV6-3	ASSYGGDRVGNQPQH
TRBV4-3	ASRTGGSEAF
TRBV2	ASSEGTSGRYEQY
TRBV6-4	ASSDSSGKSPQH
TRBV18	ASSRGPEALDGYT
TRBV6-5	ASTVTGAGTEAF
TRBV12-5	ASGTDRVPRTGHQPQH
TRBV24-1	ATSDSSGYT
TRBV6-1	ASSDSWGTGYGYT
TRBV7-2	ASSSLAGVGNEQF
TRBV6-1	ASRGPSQETQY
TRBV30	AGTQRGNTGELF